Following are 5 T cell receptor beta chains from one sample sequenced in a study of chemoradiotherapy in HPV16-positive cancers. TCRdb keeps only in-frame clones here, not all; method: immunoSEQ multiplex PCR. The table includes several thousand clones, more than 65% detected once. The sequencing here drew on tumor tissue, taken from a patient who underwent chemoradiotherapy. The receptor set was obtained from a human donor with HPV-associated anogenital cancer.

The rearrangement links TRBV6-4 to TRBJ2-2; D call uncertain. The V and J ends lost 4 bases and 3 bases respectively, with 9 bases between them. This CDR3 is 14 amino acids long. Looked up from germline, CDR1 is MRHNA and CDR2 is SNTAGT. DNA for the CDR3: TGTGCCAGCAGTGGGTCCCCGGACACCGGGGAGCTGTTTTTT. It encodes CASSGSPDTGELFF.

By share, this clone counts as large. The genes are TRBV11-2 and TRBJ2-7, with D perhaps matching TRBD1 or TRBD2 (6 bases each). CDR1 is SGHAT, CDR2 FQNNGV, per germline. The CDR3 spans 14 residues. Trimming cost V 2 bases and J 5 bases, with 13 bases left between them. CDR3 region: CASSLSPGANEQYF. CDR3 DNA: TGTGCCAGCAGCTTATCCCCGGGGGCGAACGAGCAGTACTTC.

The chain has TRBV7-6 and TRBJ2-1; 15 nucleotides line up with TRBD2. The germline V gene encodes CDR1 SGHVS and CDR2 FNYEAQ. The CDR3 runs to 18 residues. Unmatched junction bases numbered 9, after V lost 5 bases and J lost 4 bases. The CDR3: CASSPFSGTSGGYNEQFF. In DNA, the CDR3 is TGTGCCAGCAGCCCATTCTCCGGGACTAGCGGGGGGTACAATGAGCAGTTCTTC. Full variable domain (rest looked up from reference TRBV7-6 and TRBJ2-1): GAGVSQSPRYKVTKRGQDVALRCDPISGHVSLYWYRQALGQGPEFLTYFNYEAQQDKSGLPNDRFSAERPEGSISTLTIQRTEQRDSAMYRCASSPFSGTSGGYNEQFFGPGTRLTVL.

The V and J genes are TRBV13 and TRBJ1-5; TRBD1 aligns across 7 bases. The CDR3 consists of 16 residues. Germline lookup yields CDR1 PRHDT and CDR2 FYEKMQ (reference sequence). Trimming at V came to 0 bases and at J to 4 bases, leaving 6 bases not matched to a gene. CDR3 nucleotide sequence: TGTGCCAGCAGCTTAGGGCCCGGGACAGCAAATCAGCCCCAGCATTTT. The encoded protein is CASSLGPGTANQPQHF. The variable domain in full, completed from reference TRBV13 and TRBJ1-5, reads AAGVIQSPRHLIKEKRETATLKCYPIPRHDTVYWYQQGPGQDPQFLISFYEKMQSDKGSIPDRFSAQQFSDYHSELNMSSLELGDSALYFCASSLGPGTANQPQHFGDGTRLSIL.

The rearrangement joins TRBV30 to TRBJ2-5, with 8 bases that match TRBD2. J lost 3 bases, V lost 0 bases, and 3 bases had no gene match. Germline V gives CDR1 GTSNPN, CDR2 SVGIG (reference sequence). This CDR3 has 14 residues. The CDR3 loop reads CAWSVAGVEETQYF. CDR3 DNA: TGTGCCTGGAGTGTAGCGGGAGTGGAAGAGACCCAGTACTTC.